The 23 T cell receptor beta chains in this list originate from one sample, sequenced in a study of control samples from healthy donors and cancer patients. The method was immunoSEQ multiplex PCR; TCRdb's version includes in-frame clones alone and lacks a portion of them. The data hold about 110,000 clones, with approximately 90% observed a single time. The sample consisted of blood. These receptors were collected from a human donor in good health. The donor label of this sample is uncertain.

This sequence joins TRBV2 and TRBJ1-2; D uncertain. Trimming cost V 4 bases and J 4 bases, with 10 bases left between them. From germline, CDR1 is SNHLY and CDR2 FYNNEI. The CDR3 extends over 13 amino acids. CDR3 protein: CASSVTRIYGYTF. The CDR3 DNA reads as TGTGCCAGCAGTGTCACCAGGATCTATGGCTACACCTTC.

The chain has TRBV5-1 and TRBJ1-4, with a possible D match to TRBD1 (5 bases). The CDR3 spans 14 residues. Trimming took 0 bases from V and 7 from J, leaving 10 bases between them. Germline-derived CDR1 and CDR2 are SGHRS and YFSETQ. The CDR3 is CASSLAGSSEKLFF. CDR3 coding DNA: TGCGCCAGCAGCTTGGCAGGGTCGAGTGAAAAACTGTTTTTT.

This chain uses TRBV10-1 with TRBJ2-7; D is possibly TRBD1 (6 bases). Trimming took off 3 bases at V and 1 base at J, with 16 bases between the two ends. CDR3 length equals 16 residues. CDR1 WNHNN and CDR2 SYGVQD come from the germline V gene (reference sequence). The CDR3 DNA is TGCGCCAGCAGTGACCCGGACAGCTCTCGTTCCTACGAGCAGTACTTC. It codes for CASSDPDSSRSYEQYF.

The chain combines TRBV6-5 with TRBJ1-6, with D tentatively TRBD1 (6 bases). The germline V gene encodes CDR1 MNHEY and CDR2 SVGAGI. CDR3 length: 13 residues. V lost 11 bases and J 6 bases, leaving 14 bases between the germline ends. CDR3 in amino acids: CAVVGQPNSPLHF. The CDR3, as DNA: TGTGCCGTTGTAGGACAGCCTAATTCACCCCTCCACTTT.

The gene calls are TRBV7-9 and TRBJ2-1, with D unclear. This CDR3 has 14 amino acids. The ends were cut back, 2 bases at V and 5 bases at J, with 10 bases in the middle. Germline CDR1 and CDR2: SEHNR and FQNEAQ (reference sequence). CDR3 amino acids: CASSLRIRNNEQFF. The CDR3 region has the DNA TGTGCCAGCAGCTTACGGATTAGGAACAATGAGCAGTTCTTC.

The V gene is TRBV28, the J gene TRBJ1-2, with 10 bases fitting TRBD1. Germline V gene lookup returns CDR1 MDHEN and CDR2 SYDVKM. J gave up 7 bases and V 11 bases, and 7 bases lay outside the gene matches. This CDR3 is built from 12 residues. The CDR3 region has the DNA TGTGCCTTGGGGGGACAGGGGAGTGGCTACACCTTC. This codes for CALGGQGSGYTF.

The chain uses TRBV12-5 and TRBJ2-1; D gene ambiguous. This CDR3 is built from 16 residues. V lost 3 bases, J lost 0 bases, and 12 bases lay in between. CDR1 is LGHNT, CDR2 FRNRAP, per germline. CDR3 sequence (DNA): TGTGCTAGTGGTTTCAGGACGAGAAGCTCCTACAATGAGCAGTTCTTC. It yields the protein CASGFRTRSSYNEQFF.

This rearrangement joins TRBV6-6 to TRBJ1-2; 9 nucleotides agree with TRBD1. In germline, CDR1 is MNHNY, CDR2 SVGAGI (reference sequence). This CDR3 region has 14 residues. V shed 7 bases, J shed 4 bases, and the junction held 7 bases outside the gene matches. In nucleotides, the CDR3 is TGTGCCAGCAACGGACAGGGGAGGGTCTATGGCTACACCTTC. This encodes CASNGQGRVYGYTF.

V and J are TRBV24-1 and TRBJ2-3; 9 bases map to TRBD1. CDR3 length: 16 amino acids. Germline CDR1 reads KGHDR; CDR2 reads SFDVKD. Losses at the gene ends were 4 bases for V and 4 bases for J; bases not matched to a gene: 8. CDR3 bases: TGTGCCACCAGTGACGTCCGGGACAGGGTGGCAGATACGCAGTATTTT. It specifies CATSDVRDRVADTQYF.

V gene TRBV27 combines with J gene TRBJ2-2, with D maybe TRBD2 (5 bases). Germline CDR1 MNHEY, CDR2 SMNVEV (reference sequence). V lost 7 bases and J 2 bases, leaving 11 bases between the germline ends. This CDR3 region has 14 residues. CDR3 sequence reads: CASKEGPNTGELFF. In DNA, the CDR3 is TGTGCCAGCAAAGAGGGTCCCAACACCGGGGAGCTGTTTTTT.

Details on this clone: Other DNA variants within this sample encode the same CDR3. The chain recombines TRBV7-2 with TRBJ2-3; TRBD2 aligns across 10 bases. J was trimmed by 3 bases and V by 2 bases; bases with no gene match: 2. CDR1 and CDR2 from the germline V gene are SGHTA and FQGNSA. CDR3 size: 15 residues. The CDR3 loop is CASSLTSGETDTQYF. The CDR3 region has the DNA TGTGCCAGCAGCTTAACTAGCGGGGAGACAGATACGCAGTATTTT.

This clone showed up just once. The chain is built from TRBV6-1 and TRBJ1-2, with a weak D call TRBD1 (5 bases). Per germline, CDR1 MNHNS and CDR2 SASEGT. This CDR3 contains 13 residues. Trimming pared 3 bases from V and 11 bases from J, leaving 16 bases between. CDR3 DNA sequence: TGTGCCAGCAGTGACGTGGGCAGGGAGCGATACACCTTC. Protein product: CASSDVGRERYTF.

This clone was seen a handful of times. The chain employs TRBV7-9 and TRBJ2-3; D not resolved. The germline V gene has CDR1 SEHNR and CDR2 FQNEAQ (reference sequence). This CDR3 comprises 12 residues. V shed 9 bases and J shed 2 bases, with 9 bases lying between them. The CDR3 here is CASGDTTDTQYF. The CDR3 DNA is TGTGCCAGTGGAGACACCACAGATACGCAGTATTTT.

This rearrangement joins TRBV2 to TRBJ1-1; the D gene is possibly TRBD1 (5 bases). This CDR3 has 13 residues. V lost 7 bases to trimming and J lost 1 base, with 10 bases between them. CDR1 and CDR2 from the germline V gene are SNHLY and FYNNEI. The CDR3: CASKLGPNTEAFF. In DNA, the CDR3 is TGTGCCAGCAAGTTGGGGCCGAACACTGAAGCTTTCTTT.

This chain connects TRBV9 to TRBJ2-3; D ambiguous. V was cut by 2 bases and J by 2 bases, with 12 bases left in between. The CDR3 is 15 residues long. The V gene's germline CDR1 is SGDLS and CDR2 YYNGEE. The CDR3 nucleotides are TGTGCCAGCAGCGTTGATTACAGTGTCACAGATACGCAGTATTTT. It specifies CASSVDYSVTDTQYF. Full variable domain (remainder filled in from reference TRBV9 and TRBJ2-3): DSGVTQTPKHLITATGQRVTLRCSPRSGDLSVYWYQQSLDQGLQFLIQYYNGEERAKGNILERFSAQQFPDLHSELNLSSLELGDSALYFCASSVDYSVTDTQYFGPGTRLTVL.

CDR3 region: CATSDRQGYYGYTF. For the CDR3, the DNA is TGTGCCACCAGTGACCGACAGGGGTACTATGGCTACACCTTC. V and J are TRBV24-1 and TRBJ1-2, with TRBD1 matching over 8 bases. From germline, CDR1 is KGHDR and CDR2 SFDVKD. The CDR3 has 14 residues. V shed 4 bases and J 3 bases; nucleotides not matched to a gene: 3.

J is TRBJ2-1 and V is TRBV7-6; D perhaps matches TRBD1 (6 bases). Germline assignment: CDR1 SGHVS and CDR2 FNYEAQ. This CDR3 has 16 residues. V lost 0 bases and J 0 bases, leaving 9 bases between the germline ends. The CDR3 protein is CASSLAGGPSYNEQFF. The DNA of the CDR3 is TGTGCCAGCAGCTTAGCAGGGGGACCCTCCTACAATGAGCAGTTCTTC.

This rearrangement joins TRBV27 to TRBJ1-2; TRBD1 matches at 10 bases. The CDR3 has 15 residues. Germline CDR1 and CDR2: MNHEY and SMNVEV (reference sequence). Germline trimming cut 8 bases from V and 4 bases from J; bases unmatched to any gene: 10. CDR3 in DNA: TGTGCCAGCCACGGGACAGGGGACCACTTCTATGGCTACACCTTC. This gives the protein CASHGTGDHFYGYTF.

The rearrangement uses TRBV5-1 and TRBJ2-3, with TRBD2 matching over 9 bases. Losses at the gene ends were 0 bases for V and 3 bases for J; bases not matched to a gene: 8. CDR3 length: 17 amino acids. Germline V gene lookup returns CDR1 SGHRS and CDR2 YFSETQ. CDR3 nucleotide sequence: TGCGCCAGCAGCTTGGGACTGGCGGGGGGGATGACAGATACGCAGTATTTT. Its translation is CASSLGLAGGMTDTQYF.

This clone was counted between two and nine times. The V and J genes are TRBV7-9 and TRBJ1-2, with unresolved D. The V gene's germline CDR1 is SEHNR and CDR2 FQNEAQ (reference sequence). Trimming removed 2 bases at V and 4 bases at J, with 14 bases between. The CDR3 sequence is 15 residues long. The CDR3 region is CASSLMTSGLYGYTF. The CDR3 region has the DNA TGTGCCAGCAGCTTAATGACAAGTGGCCTCTATGGCTACACCTTC.

The gene calls are TRBV4-1 and TRBJ2-1; 10 bases agree with TRBD2. V trimming: 5 bases; J trimming: 4 bases; junction bases outside the gene matches: 8. The CDR3 sequence is 16 residues long. Germline V gene data show CDR1 as MGHRA and CDR2 as YSYEKL. The CDR3 nucleotides read TGCGCCAGCAGCGAAACTAGCGGGGCTAATTACAATGAGCAGTTCTTC. This sequence encodes CASSETSGANYNEQFF.

The V and J genes are TRBV23-1 and TRBJ1-1; no reliable D call. TRBV23-1 is assigned to the ORF class and has an uncertain function. V gave up 0 bases and J gave up 1 base, with 15 bases separating them. This CDR3 is 17 amino acids long. The CDR3 coding sequence is TGCGCCAGCAGTCAATCGATCCCCCGCCTGAAGAACACTGAAGCTTTCTTT. This codes for CASSQSIPRLKNTEAFF.

This sequence joins TRBV30 and TRBJ1-5; D remains unclear. Germline V CDR1 and CDR2: GTSNPN, SVGIG (reference sequence). This CDR3 has 13 amino acids. The V end was cut by 0 bases, the J end by 7 bases, with 10 bases between. DNA of the CDR3: TGTGCCTGGAGTGTTGCAGGCGGGCAGCCCCAGCATTTT. Amino acids: CAWSVAGGQPQHF. Variable domain in full (rest from reference TRBV30 and TRBJ1-5): SQTIHQWPATLVQPVGSPLSLECTVEGTSNPNLYWYRQAAGRGLQLLFYSVGIGQISSEVPQNLSASRPQDRQFILSSKKLLLSDSGFYLCAWSVAGGQPQHFGDGTRLSIL.